Presented here are 30 T cell receptor beta chains from one specimen sequenced in a study of T cell changes during pregnancy in multiple sclerosis (dated by TCRdb to the late 2010s). The method was the immunoSEQ multiplex PCR assay. TCRdb obtained this table from immuneACCESS and retained in-frame rearrangements with V and J assigned. These tables miss some clones; where compared with another copy, unresolved V genes account for less than half of the shortfall, and the remainder is unexplained. The sample data list some 60,000 clones, and about 88% of these were observed just once. More than 0.3% of the sample belongs to the ten largest clones. The sample consisted of CD4+ T cells from peripheral blood mononuclear cells, taken in the third trimester of pregnancy. These TCRs come from a female donor with multiple sclerosis, enrolled in a pregnancy study.

V gene TRBV5-1 combines with J gene TRBJ2-3, with D possibly matching TRBD1 (5 bases). In germline, CDR1 is SGHRS, CDR2 YFSETQ. V was clipped by 2 bases and J by 0 bases, with 10 bases between them. This CDR3 spans 15 amino acids. CDR3 DNA sequence: TGCGCCAGCAGCTTACAGGTTGCTAGCACAGATACGCAGTATTTT. Its protein product is CASSLQVASTDTQYF.

This clone was seen just once. The genes are TRBV29-1 and TRBJ1-1, with D possibly matching TRBD1 (5 bases). The CDR3 is made up of 13 amino acids. Germline CDR1 is SQVTM and CDR2 is ANQGSEA. Trimming shortened V by 3 bases and J by 1 base, and 9 bases separated the two germline ends. The CDR3 DNA reads TGCAGCGTTGATAGACAGTCGAACACTGAAGCTTTCTTT. Its protein product is CSVDRQSNTEAFF.

The chain links TRBV6-1 to TRBJ2-7, with D uncertain. V was cut by 8 bases and J by 2 bases, with 7 bases left in between. CDR1 is MNHNS and CDR2 is SASEGT in the germline V gene. There are 11 residues in the CDR3. CDR3 nucleotide sequence: TGTGCCAGCCTACAGACCTACGAGCAGTACTTC. Translating gives CASLQTYEQYF.

The chain combines TRBV7-3 with TRBJ2-2; 9 bases fit TRBD2. This CDR3 is built from 15 residues. Trimming removed 2 bases from V and 6 bases from J; junction bases left unmatched: 4. Germline V gene data show CDR1 as SGHTA and CDR2 as FQGTGA. The CDR3 DNA follows: TGTGCCAGCAGCTTATCCGCGGGGGGGGCCGGGGAGCTGTTTTTT. The encoded protein is CASSLSAGGAGELFF.

The rearrangement uses TRBV27 and TRBJ2-1, with TRBD2 identical over 14 bases. The germline V gene encodes CDR1 MNHEY and CDR2 SMNVEV (reference sequence). This CDR3 spans 17 amino acids. The V segment lost 6 bases and the J segment 0 bases; nucleotides outside the gene matches: 4. CDR3: CASRGLAGESSYNEQFF. DNA of the CDR3: TGTGCCAGCAGGGGACTAGCGGGGGAGAGCTCCTACAATGAGCAGTTCTTC.

The chain links TRBV7-8 to TRBJ2-7, with TRBD1 identical over 9 bases. CDR3 size: 17 residues. Germline V gene lookup returns CDR1 SGHVS and CDR2 FQNEAQ. The V gene end was trimmed by 4 bases and the J gene end by 3 bases; junction bases not matched to a gene: 13. The DNA of the CDR3 is TGTGCCAGCAGCTATACCCTGGACAGGGGTGACCGCTACGAGCAGTACTTC. It translates to CASSYTLDRGDRYEQYF. Filled out from reference TRBV7-8 and TRBJ2-7, the complete variable domain reads GAGVSQSPRYKVAKRGQDVALRCDPISGHVSLFWYQQALGQGPEFLTYFQNEAQLDKSGLPSDRFFAERPEGSVSTLKIQRTQQEDSAVYLCASSYTLDRGDRYEQYFGPGTRLTVT.

The chain carries TRBV4-1 and TRBJ2-5; TRBD2 matches 11 bases. The CDR3 spans 16 residues. Per germline, CDR1 MGHRA and CDR2 YSYEKL. V trimming: 0 bases; J trimming: 5 bases; junction bases outside the gene matches: 5. CDR3 DNA: TGCGCCAGCAGCCAAGATCGGGCTAGCGGGGGGGAGACCCAGTACTTC. Translating gives CASSQDRASGGETQYF.

Of note for this clone: The junction does not match germline at one end; this may be a read error. The V call is TRBV7-9, the J call TRBJ1-1; D not certain. Looked up from germline, CDR1 is SEHNR and CDR2 is FQNEAQ (reference sequence). The CDR3 sequence is 13 residues long. CDR3 region: CASSLFQNTEAFF. As DNA, the CDR3 is TGTGCCAGCAGCTTATTCCAGAACACGGAAGCTTTCTTT.

In regard to this clone: Other DNA sequences of this sample code for an identical CDR3. The chain is built from TRBV11-3 and TRBJ2-1; 9 nucleotides agree with TRBD2. This CDR3 is 14 amino acids long. V lost 4 bases and J lost 4; bases outside the gene matches: 2. The germline gives CDR1 SGHNT, CDR2 YENEEA. This chain's CDR3 is CASSSGLAYNEQFF. In nucleotides, the CDR3 is TGTGCCAGCAGCTCGGGACTAGCTTACAATGAGCAGTTCTTC.

The rearrangement links TRBV27 to TRBJ1-2; 7 bases are shared with TRBD1. The J segment lost 4 bases and the V segment lost 6 bases, leaving 11 bases of the junction unmatched. The length of the CDR3 is 15 residues. The germline CDR1 and CDR2 sequences are MNHEY and SMNVEV (reference sequence). Here the CDR3 reads CASRFTGEASYGYTF. CDR3 bases: TGTGCCAGCAGATTTACAGGGGAAGCGAGCTATGGCTACACCTTC.

This chain uses TRBV5-1 with TRBJ1-2, with a weak D call TRBD1 (6 bases). The CDR3 covers 14 residues. CDR1 and CDR2 from the germline V gene are SGHRS and YFSETQ. Trimming left V 1 base short and J 3 bases short, with 10 bases between. CDR3: CASSLRGTDYGYTF. The DNA for the CDR3 is TGCGCCAGCAGCTTGAGGGGGACGGACTATGGCTACACCTTC. Filled out from reference TRBV5-1 and TRBJ1-2, the complete variable domain reads KAGVTQTPRYLIKTRGQQVTLSCSPISGHRSVSWYQQTPGQGLQFLFEYFSETQRNKGNFPGRFSGRQFSNSRSEMNVSTLELGDSALYLCASSLRGTDYGYTFGSGTRLTVV.

This sequence joins TRBV19 and TRBJ2-5; D unresolved. The V gene lost 6 bases and the J gene lost 5 bases, with 19 bases spanning the gap. The CDR3 is 15 residues long. Germline values: CDR1 LNHDA, CDR2 SQIVND (reference sequence). CDR3 in amino acids: CASSGIRERWETQYF. For the CDR3, the DNA is TGTGCCAGTAGCGGAATTCGCGAGAGGTGGGAGACCCAGTACTTC.

The chain uses TRBV5-1 and TRBJ2-3; no reliable D call. With 0 bases removed from V and 2 bases from J, the gap between germline ends came to 7 bases. From germline, CDR1 is SGHRS and CDR2 YFSETQ. The CDR3 covers 14 residues. The CDR3 DNA follows: TGCGCCAGCAGCTTGGGAGAACCCACAGATACGCAGTATTTT. Amino acids: CASSLGEPTDTQYF.

CDR3 region: CASSPGPSVEQYF. In DNA, the CDR3 is TGTGCCAGCAGCCCTGGGCCGTCCGTCGAGCAGTACTTC. The V and J genes are TRBV7-6 and TRBJ2-7; D call uncertain. V was shortened by 5 bases and J by 6 bases, with 14 bases between the two germline ends. The CDR3 runs to 13 residues. Germline V gives CDR1 SGHVS, CDR2 FNYEAQ.

The sample holds one count of this clone. The chain combines TRBV7-2 with TRBJ2-7, with D perhaps TRBD2 (7 bases). This CDR3 comprises 14 residues. Germline V gene data show CDR1 as SGHTA and CDR2 as FQGNSA. V was clipped by 5 bases and J by 6 bases, with 17 bases between them. The CDR3: CASSPHYGGREQYF. The CDR3 DNA sequence: TGTGCCAGCAGCCCCCATTACGGGGGGCGCGAGCAGTACTTC.

The CDR3 spells CASSPYYGDNEQFF. CDR3 DNA sequence: TGTGCCAGCAGCCCGTACTACGGAGACAATGAGCAGTTCTTC. The chain recombines TRBV4-2 with TRBJ2-1, with D hard to call. The CDR3 extends over 14 amino acids. The germline V gene has CDR1 LGHNA and CDR2 YNFKEQ. The V end lost 4 bases, the J end lost 5 bases, and 12 bases lay between the germline ends.

The chain combines TRBV30 with TRBJ2-3; D perhaps matches TRBD1 (7 bases). Trimming took off 1 base at V and 2 bases at J, with 13 bases between the two ends. The CDR3 totals 15 residues. Germline V lookup: CDR1 GTSNPN, CDR2 SVGIG (reference sequence). The DNA of the CDR3 is TGTGCCTGGAGTGCAGGGGGGTCTCACACAGATACGCAGTATTTT. This sequence encodes CAWSAGGSHTDTQYF.

This rearrangement joins TRBV7-9 to TRBJ2-7; possible D gene TRBD2, 5 bases. V was trimmed by 2 bases and J by 5 bases, leaving 16 bases between them. The CDR3 is 15 residues long. Per the germline V gene, CDR1 is SEHNR and CDR2 is FQNEAQ (reference sequence). In DNA, the CDR3 is TGTGCCAGCAGCTTATTACTAGAATTCAAGAACGAGCAGTACTTC. This translates into CASSLLLEFKNEQYF.

V is TRBV6-5 and J is TRBJ2-5; maybe TRBD1 (5 bases). CDR3 length equals 13 residues. CDR1 and CDR2 (germline): MNHEY, SVGAGI. Deletions cut 6 bases from V and 1 base from J, with 9 bases between. CDR3 in DNA: TGTGCCAGCAGGGAACAGGCCCAAGAGACCCAGTACTTC. Translating it yields CASREQAQETQYF.

The V gene is TRBV23-1, the J gene TRBJ2-6; D is ambiguous. Being an ORF, TRBV23-1 has a function that is uncertain. V lost 0 bases to trimming and J lost 5 bases, with 17 bases between them. The CDR3 totals 18 residues. The CDR3 sequence is CASSQSRLPVLRANVLTF. CDR3 in DNA: TGCGCCAGCAGTCAATCGCGGTTACCGGTTTTGAGGGCCAACGTCCTGACTTTC.

The chain carries TRBV30 and TRBJ2-7; 7 bases agree with TRBD2. The ends lost 4 bases at V and 0 bases at J; junction bases unmatched: 9. The CDR3 totals 15 residues. CDR1 is GTSNPN and CDR2 is SVGIG in the germline V gene (reference sequence). The CDR3 coding sequence is TGTGCCTGGATTACATTAGCGGGCGCCTCCTACGAGCAGTACTTC. Translation: CAWITLAGASYEQYF.

This chain joins TRBV23-1 and TRBJ2-1; D unresolved. TRBV23-1 counts as an open reading frame of uncertain function. V was trimmed by 2 bases and J by 8 bases, leaving 7 bases between them. The CDR3 spans 12 residues. This chain's CDR3 is CASSQPRDEQFF. CDR3 sequence (DNA): TGCGCCAGCAGTCAACCGCGAGATGAGCAGTTCTTC.

The chain recombines TRBV27 with TRBJ2-7, with 9 bases matching TRBD1. Unmatched junction bases numbered 8, after V lost 9 bases and J lost 2 bases. Per germline, CDR1 MNHEY and CDR2 SMNVEV (reference sequence). The CDR3 covers 14 residues. The CDR3 nucleotides are TGTGCCAGTAGAACAGGGGGCTTCCCCTACGAGCAGTACTTC. Protein product: CASRTGGFPYEQYF.

The V gene is TRBV27, the J gene TRBJ1-5, with a weak D call TRBD1 (6 bases). Germline loops: CDR1 MNHEY, CDR2 SMNVEV (reference sequence). Deletions cut 5 bases from V and 7 bases from J, with 12 bases between. This CDR3 is 13 amino acids long. CDR3 nucleotides: TGTGCCAGCAGTCTACAGGGATGGCAGCCCCAGCATTTT. It translates to CASSLQGWQPQHF.

The rearrangement uses TRBV19 and TRBJ2-1, with a weak D call TRBD2 (6 bases). The CDR3 runs 14 residues. The germline V gene encodes CDR1 LNHDA and CDR2 SQIVND (reference sequence). Trimming took 3 bases from V and 8 from J, leaving 14 bases between them. The CDR3 bases are TGTGCCAGTAGTATTACTAGCTTCTCCGATGAGCAGTTCTTC. Its translation: CASSITSFSDEQFF.

This clone was recorded many times. J is TRBJ1-6 and V is TRBV4-3; D possibly corresponds to TRBD1 (5 bases). Germline values: CDR1 LGHNA, CDR2 YSLEER. Trimming took 5 bases from V and 9 from J, leaving 17 bases between them. The CDR3 spans 15 residues. This CDR3 reads CASSVQRGSASPLHF. The CDR3 DNA is TGCGCCAGCAGCGTCCAAAGGGGCTCGGCTTCACCCCTCCACTTT.

V gene TRBV4-2 combines with J gene TRBJ1-2; 7 bases map to TRBD1. The CDR3 consists of 15 residues. J gave up 6 bases and V 3 bases, and 10 bases lay outside the gene matches. Germline V lookup: CDR1 LGHNA, CDR2 YNFKEQ. The CDR3 loop is CASSHAVTGTHGYTF. The DNA of the CDR3 is TGTGCCAGCAGCCATGCCGTGACAGGGACCCATGGCTACACCTTC.

The chain recombines TRBV19 with TRBJ1-2, with D possibly matching TRBD1 (5 bases). Trimming left V 3 bases short and J 4 bases short, with 12 bases between. CDR1 is LNHDA, CDR2 SQIVND, per germline (reference sequence). This CDR3 has 14 residues. The chain's CDR3 is CASSIQGSPYGYTF. CDR3 coding DNA: TGTGCCAGTAGTATTCAGGGTTCGCCCTATGGCTACACCTTC.

CDR3 residues: CASSLQQANQPQHF. The CDR3 nucleotides read TGTGCCAGCAGCTTACAACAGGCGAATCAGCCCCAGCATTTT. This sequence joins TRBV7-2 and TRBJ1-5, with a possible D match to TRBD1 (5 bases). V lost 2 bases, J lost 4 bases, and 9 bases lay in between. CDR3 size: 14 residues. The germline V gene has CDR1 SGHTA and CDR2 FQGNSA.

The chain couples TRBV6-5 to TRBJ1-3; TRBD1 might be the D (6 bases). Per the germline V gene, CDR1 is MNHEY and CDR2 is SVGAGI. The CDR3 has 12 residues. Trimming pared 8 bases from V and 8 bases from J, leaving 13 bases between. CDR3 DNA: TGTGCCAGCCTTTCTCCAGGGGACACCATATATTTT. It translates to CASLSPGDTIYF.